This TCR beta chain emerged from a study of lung T cells in sarcoidosis with Löfgren's syndrome. Study details: Bronchoalveolar lavage fluid in sarcoidosis accumulates CD4+ T cells.

The study's findings and limits: Multiple Löfgren's syndrome patients reportedly shared TRAV12-1 and TRBV2 CDR3 motifs. Löfgren's syndrome patients reportedly showed greatest TRAV12-1 and TRBV2 expansion versus controls. In alpha-beta pairs, TRAV12-1 favored TRBV2, and their CDR3s were homologous.

A few counts support this clonotype. The antigen is unknown. In TCRdb, the reads were re-called with MiXCR into one record per CDR3 protein. The sample includes 60,000 or so distinct CDR3 sequences, 20% to 25% of them seen just once. The V end was cut by 0 bases, the J end by 5 bases, with 8 bases between. Germline V gene data show CDR1 as LGHDT and CDR2 as YNNKEL (reference sequence). CDR3 length equals 14 residues. Source material: CD4+ T cells from PBMCs. This TCR came from a human donor with sarcoidosis (Löfgren's syndrome or another form), or a control subject (not recorded which). This chain links TRBV3-1 with TRBJ2-1; no clear D. This CDR3 is CASSQETVNNEQFF. In nucleotides, the CDR3 is TGTGCCAGCAGCCAAGAAACAGTTAACAATGAGCAGTTCTTC.